The 13 T cell receptor beta chains in this list originate from one sample, sequenced in a study of CD8 T cells in Susac syndrome. Random hexamers served to reverse transcribe roughly 0.5 to 1 ug RNA. TCRdb reprocessed the immunoSEQ multiplex PCR reads via MiXCR and lists one record per CDR3 protein. The repertoire holds about 64,000 distinct CDR3 sequences, with approximately 93% as singletons. Sequences were obtained from CD8+ T cells from PBMCs. These receptors were collected from a human donor with multiple sclerosis.

V and J are TRBV25-1 and TRBJ1-2; the D is unclear. The CDR3 extends over 12 amino acids. CDR1 is MGHDK and CDR2 is SYGVNS in the germline V gene. Deletions cut 4 bases from V and 7 bases from J, with 10 bases between. The CDR3 coding sequence is TGTGCCAGCAGTGGATACGGGTTTGGCTACACCTTC. Its protein is CASSGYGFGYTF.

The chain recombines TRBV27 with TRBJ2-1; TRBD1 agrees at 7 bases. Germline trimming cut 0 bases from V and 4 bases from J; bases unmatched to any gene: 3. This CDR3 is 15 amino acids long. Germline CDR1 reads MNHEY; CDR2 reads SMNVEV (reference sequence). For the CDR3, the DNA is TGTGCCAGCAGTTTATCCGGGACAGCGTACAATGAGCAGTTCTTC. Translation gives CASSLSGTAYNEQFF.

The V call is TRBV9, the J call TRBJ2-3; TRBD2 aligns across 13 bases. Germline V gene lookup returns CDR1 SGDLS and CDR2 YYNGEE. The ends lost 4 bases at V and 2 bases at J; junction bases unmatched: 4. This CDR3 comprises 16 residues. CDR3 bases: TGTGCCAGCAGCTTGGGACTAGCGGGACTCACAGATACGCAGTATTTT. This encodes CASSLGLAGLTDTQYF.

This clonotype was detected only once. The chain uses TRBV3-1 and TRBJ2-1; weak D call: TRBD2 (6 bases). This CDR3 comprises 14 residues. V was trimmed by 0 bases and J by 6 bases, leaving 9 bases between them. Germline V gene data show CDR1 as LGHDT and CDR2 as YNNKEL (reference sequence). CDR3 in amino acids: CASSQEWDSNEQFF. CDR3 bases: TGTGCCAGCAGCCAAGAATGGGACTCCAATGAGCAGTTCTTC.

V usage is TRBV21-1 and J usage is TRBJ2-2; the table's D gene call, TRBD1, was not cross checked with the DNA. TRBV21-1 is labeled a pseudogene. This CDR3 is built from 15 residues. CDR3 nucleotides: TGTGCCAGCAGCACCGACAGGGTGAACACCGGGGAGCTGTTTTTT. It specifies CASSTDRVNTGELFF.

V gene TRBV5-6 combines with J gene TRBJ1-1, with a tentative D call TRBD1 (6 bases). CDR1 and CDR2 (germline): SGHDT, YYEEEE. There are 14 residues in the CDR3. Trimming shortened V by 0 bases and J by 1 base, and 7 bases separated the two germline ends. CDR3 nucleotide sequence: TGTGCCAGCAGCTTGGAACAGGGGAACACTGAAGCTTTCTTT. It specifies CASSLEQGNTEAFF.

The chain is built from TRBV23-1 and TRBJ2-1; perhaps TRBD1 as D (5 bases). TRBV23-1 is recorded as an ORF, its role being uncertain. The CDR3 has 15 amino acids. V was pared by 4 bases and J by 0 bases, with 10 bases between. CDR3 protein: CASSRGHSSYNEQFF. The CDR3 bases are TGCGCCAGCAGTCGTGGACATAGCTCCTACAATGAGCAGTTCTTC.

V and J are TRBV6-6 and TRBJ1-1, with D uncertain. V gave up 5 bases and J gave up 4 bases, with 17 bases separating them. The CDR3 is 15 residues long. Germline CDR1 and CDR2: MNHNY and SVGAGI (reference sequence). CDR3 coding DNA: TGTGCCAGCAGTGATACAAAGACGGGCCTCACTGAAGCTTTCTTT. It encodes CASSDTKTGLTEAFF.

The chain recombines TRBV5-1 with TRBJ2-1, with 10 bases lining up with TRBD2. From germline, CDR1 is SGHRS and CDR2 YFSETQ. This CDR3 is 15 amino acids long. The junction had 4 bases not matched to a gene; V was cut back by 4 bases and J by 3 bases. The CDR3 nucleotides read TGCGCCAGCAGCAAGCGGGAGGGTCGCTACAATGAGCAGTTCTTC. This translates into CASSKREGRYNEQFF.

V and J are TRBV5-4 and TRBJ2-1, with 7 bases fitting TRBD2. The CDR3 has 15 residues. V lost 4 bases and J lost 7; bases outside the gene matches: 11. CDR1 is SGHNT and CDR2 is YYREEE in the germline V gene (reference sequence). In nucleotides, the CDR3 is TGTGCCAGCAGCAACCTGGCGGGAGCGAAGAATGAGCAGTTCTTC. This encodes CASSNLAGAKNEQFF.

This chain connects TRBV27 to TRBJ2-1; TRBD2 agrees at 10 bases. Trimming at V came to 6 bases and at J to 0 bases, leaving 5 bases not matched to a gene. The CDR3 runs 16 residues. The germline V gene encodes CDR1 MNHEY and CDR2 SMNVEV (reference sequence). CDR3 region: CASRRTSGLSYNEQFF. CDR3 nucleotide sequence: TGTGCCAGCAGAAGGACTAGCGGTCTCTCCTACAATGAGCAGTTCTTC.

This chain connects TRBV29-1 to TRBJ1-1; possibly TRBD1 for D (5 bases). The CDR3 is made up of 14 amino acids. Trimming shortened V by 2 bases and J by 10 bases, and 20 bases separated the two germline ends. Germline V lookup: CDR1 SQVTM, CDR2 ANQGSEA. The CDR3 sequence is CSVEINGQPLGAFF. The CDR3 DNA reads TGCAGCGTTGAAATAAACGGACAACCTCTAGGAGCTTTCTTT.

The V gene is TRBV6-1, the J gene TRBJ1-2, with a tentative D call TRBD1 (5 bases). V was clipped by 1 base and J by 6 bases, with 15 bases between them. The germline gives CDR1 MNHNS, CDR2 SASEGT. The CDR3 sequence is 15 residues long. The CDR3 sequence is CASSEGGRSADGYTF. For the CDR3, the DNA is TGTGCCAGCAGTGAAGGGGGCAGGTCCGCAGATGGCTACACCTTC.